This T cell receptor beta chain was identified during a study of shared clonotypes between healthy human individuals. CDR1 SGHDT and CDR2 YYEEEE come from the germline V gene. This CDR3 has 12 residues. V lost 1 base and J 5 bases, leaving 6 bases between the germline ends. Libraries were prepared by immunoSEQ multiplex PCR; TCRdb keeps only in-frame clonotypes and omits some of them. The sample consists of about 1.5 million clones, around 98% of them appearing once. The TCR was taken from a man in his thirties or forties in good health. The sequenced sample consisted of naive CD4+ T cells sorted from blood. Subset given: CD45RA+ positively selected. This sequence joins TRBV5-6 and TRBJ1-1, with D unresolved. In nucleotides, the CDR3 is TGTGCCAGCAGCTTGCCGGGAACTGAAGCTTTCTTT. Encoded protein: CASSLPGTEAFF. Variable domain in full (rest from reference TRBV5-6 and TRBJ1-1): DAGVTQSPTHLIKTRGQQVTLRCSPKSGHDTVSWYQQALGQGPQFIFQYYEEEERQRGNFPDRFSGHQFPNYSSELNVNALLLGDSALYLCASSLPGTEAFFGQGTRLTVV.